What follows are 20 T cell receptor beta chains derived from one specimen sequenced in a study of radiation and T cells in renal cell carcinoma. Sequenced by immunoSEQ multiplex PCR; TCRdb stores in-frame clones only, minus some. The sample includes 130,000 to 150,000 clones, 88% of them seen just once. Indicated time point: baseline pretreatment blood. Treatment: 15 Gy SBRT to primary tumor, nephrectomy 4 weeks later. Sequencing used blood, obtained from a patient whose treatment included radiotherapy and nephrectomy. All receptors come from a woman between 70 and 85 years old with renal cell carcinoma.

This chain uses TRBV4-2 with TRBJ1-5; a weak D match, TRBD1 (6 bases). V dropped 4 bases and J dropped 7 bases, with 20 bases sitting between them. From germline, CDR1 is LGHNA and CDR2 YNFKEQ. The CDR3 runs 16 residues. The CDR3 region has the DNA TGTGCCAGCAGCCCACATTTAACGGGGGCCTGGCAGCCCCAGCATTTT. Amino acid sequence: CASSPHLTGAWQPQHF.

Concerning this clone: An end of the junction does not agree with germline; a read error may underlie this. Here the CDR3 DNA reads TGTGCCAGCAGCCTAGCGGGGGCCGCCTACGAGCAGTACTTC. This sequence encodes CASSLAGAAYEQYF. This sequence joins TRBV7-8 and TRBJ2-7; 10 nucleotides agree with TRBD2. The CDR3 extends over 14 amino acids. Germline-derived CDR1 and CDR2 are SGHVS and FQNEAQ.

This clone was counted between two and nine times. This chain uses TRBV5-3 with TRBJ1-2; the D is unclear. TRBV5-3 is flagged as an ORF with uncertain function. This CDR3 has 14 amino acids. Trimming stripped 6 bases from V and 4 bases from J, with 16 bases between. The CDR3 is CARNSPGFPYGYTF. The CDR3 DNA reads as TGTGCCAGAAACTCCCCCGGCTTTCCCTATGGCTACACCTTC.

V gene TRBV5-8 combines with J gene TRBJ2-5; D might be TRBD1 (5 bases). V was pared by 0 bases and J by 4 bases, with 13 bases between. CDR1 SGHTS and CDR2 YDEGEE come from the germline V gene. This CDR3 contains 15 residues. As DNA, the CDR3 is TGTGCCAGCAGCTTGGGGCAGGGTGGAATAGAGACCCAGTACTTC. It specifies CASSLGQGGIETQYF.

For the CDR3, the DNA is TGTGCCTGGAGTGTACGGAGGGGCCTCCTTAGCACAGATACGCAGTATTTT. Its protein is CAWSVRRGLLSTDTQYF. The V gene is TRBV30, the J gene TRBJ2-3; tentative D call: TRBD2 (6 bases). The germline CDR1 and CDR2 sequences are GTSNPN and SVGIG (reference sequence). The CDR3 has 17 residues. The germline V and J ends were trimmed by 0 bases and 0 bases, with 16 bases remaining between them.

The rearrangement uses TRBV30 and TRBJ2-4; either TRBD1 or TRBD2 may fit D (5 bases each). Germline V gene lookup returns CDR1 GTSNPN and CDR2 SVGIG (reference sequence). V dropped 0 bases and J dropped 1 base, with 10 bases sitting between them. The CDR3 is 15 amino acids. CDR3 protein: CAWSVPGTAKNIQYF. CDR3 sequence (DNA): TGTGCCTGGAGTGTCCCAGGGACGGCCAAAAACATTCAGTACTTC.

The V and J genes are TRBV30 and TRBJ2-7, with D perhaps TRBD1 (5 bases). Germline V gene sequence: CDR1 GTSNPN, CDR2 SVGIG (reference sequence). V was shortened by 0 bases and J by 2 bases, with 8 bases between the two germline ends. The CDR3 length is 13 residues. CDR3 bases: TGTGCCTGGAGTGTACAGGCCGCCTACGAGCAGTACTTC. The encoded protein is CAWSVQAAYEQYF.

CDR3 region: CASSVGTGGIYGYTF. CDR3 in DNA: TGTGCCAGTAGCGTTGGGACAGGGGGCATCTATGGCTACACCTTC. This chain uses TRBV19 with TRBJ1-2; 12 nucleotides match TRBD1. The V and J ends lost 6 bases and 4 bases, in that order; junction bases with no gene match: 6. There are 15 residues in the CDR3. Germline CDR1 is LNHDA and CDR2 is SQIVND (reference sequence).

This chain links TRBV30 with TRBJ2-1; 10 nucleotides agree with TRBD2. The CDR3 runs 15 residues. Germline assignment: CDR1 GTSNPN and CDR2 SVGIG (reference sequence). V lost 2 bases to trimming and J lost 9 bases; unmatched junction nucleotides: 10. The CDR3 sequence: CAWSKSSGGLGEQFF. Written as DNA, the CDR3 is TGTGCCTGGAGTAAGTCTAGCGGGGGTCTTGGTGAGCAGTTCTTC. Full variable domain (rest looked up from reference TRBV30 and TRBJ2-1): SQTIHQWPATLVQPVGSPLSLECTVEGTSNPNLYWYRQAAGRGLQLLFYSVGIGQISSEVPQNLSASRPQDRQFILSSKKLLLSDSGFYLCAWSKSSGGLGEQFFGPGTRLTVL.

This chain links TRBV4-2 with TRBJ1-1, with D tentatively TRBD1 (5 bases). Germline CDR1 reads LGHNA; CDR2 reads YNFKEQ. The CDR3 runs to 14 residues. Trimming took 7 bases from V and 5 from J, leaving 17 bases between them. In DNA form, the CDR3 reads TGTGCCAGCATGGAGCGGCAGGGCGGGACTGAAGCTTTCTTT. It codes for CASMERQGGTEAFF.

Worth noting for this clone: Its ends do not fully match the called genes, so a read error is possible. CDR3: CASSRGGATYEKLFF. CDR3 in DNA: TGTGCCAGCAGTCGCGGGGGGGCAACTTATGAAAAACTGTTTTTT. The rearrangement links TRBV7-9 to TRBJ1-4; possibly TRBD1 for D (6 bases). Germline V gene data show CDR1 as SEHNR and CDR2 as FQNEAQ (reference sequence). The length of the CDR3 is 15 residues.

CDR3 in DNA: TGTGCCAGCAGCCAATTTATCCCGGGACTAGCGGGGGATTTGTACGAGCAGTACTTC. This codes for CASSQFIPGLAGDLYEQYF. The chain recombines TRBV4-2 with TRBJ2-7, with 14 nucleotides matching TRBD2. The V segment lost 2 bases and the J segment 4 bases; nucleotides outside the gene matches: 13. The CDR3 extends over 19 amino acids. CDR1 is LGHNA and CDR2 is YNFKEQ in the germline V gene.

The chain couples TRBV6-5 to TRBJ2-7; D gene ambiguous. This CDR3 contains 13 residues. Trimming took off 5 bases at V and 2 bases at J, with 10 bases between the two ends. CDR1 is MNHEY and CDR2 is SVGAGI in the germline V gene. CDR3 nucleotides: TGTGCCAGCAGTGGACCTAGGGCCTACGAGCAGTACTTC. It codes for CASSGPRAYEQYF.

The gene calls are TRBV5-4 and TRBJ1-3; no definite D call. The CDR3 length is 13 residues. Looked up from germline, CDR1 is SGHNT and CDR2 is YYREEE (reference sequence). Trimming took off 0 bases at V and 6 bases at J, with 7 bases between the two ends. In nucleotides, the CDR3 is TGTGCCAGCAGCTTGGTCAGCCAAAACACCATATATTTT. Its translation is CASSLVSQNTIYF. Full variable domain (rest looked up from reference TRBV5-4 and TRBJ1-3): ETGVTQSPTHLIKTRGQQVTLRCSSQSGHNTVSWYQQALGQGPQFIFQYYREEENGRGNFPPRFSGLQFPNYSSELNVNALELDDSALYLCASSLVSQNTIYFGEGSWLTVV.

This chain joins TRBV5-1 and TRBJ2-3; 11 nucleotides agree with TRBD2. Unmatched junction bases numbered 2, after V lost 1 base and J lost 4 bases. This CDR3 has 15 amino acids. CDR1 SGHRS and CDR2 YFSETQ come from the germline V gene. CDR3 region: CASSLRTSGSDTQYF. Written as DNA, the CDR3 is TGCGCCAGCAGCTTGAGGACTAGCGGGTCAGATACGCAGTATTTT. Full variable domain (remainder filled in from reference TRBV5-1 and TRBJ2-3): KAGVTQTPRYLIKTRGQQVTLSCSPISGHRSVSWYQQTPGQGLQFLFEYFSETQRNKGNFPGRFSGRQFSNSRSEMNVSTLELGDSALYLCASSLRTSGSDTQYFGPGTRLTVL.

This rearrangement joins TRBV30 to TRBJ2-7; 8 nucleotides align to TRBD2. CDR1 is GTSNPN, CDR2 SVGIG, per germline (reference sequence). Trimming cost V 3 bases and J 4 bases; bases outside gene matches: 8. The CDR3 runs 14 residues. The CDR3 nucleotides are TGTGCCTGGAGGCCCGGACTAGCATCGTACGAGCAGTACTTC. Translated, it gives CAWRPGLASYEQYF.

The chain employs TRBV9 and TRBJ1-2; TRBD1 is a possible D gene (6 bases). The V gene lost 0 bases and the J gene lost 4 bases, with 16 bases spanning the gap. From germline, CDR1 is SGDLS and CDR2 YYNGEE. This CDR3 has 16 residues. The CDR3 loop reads CASSVVAQGLSYGYTF. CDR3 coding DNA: TGTGCCAGCAGCGTAGTGGCACAGGGTCTTTCCTATGGCTACACCTTC.

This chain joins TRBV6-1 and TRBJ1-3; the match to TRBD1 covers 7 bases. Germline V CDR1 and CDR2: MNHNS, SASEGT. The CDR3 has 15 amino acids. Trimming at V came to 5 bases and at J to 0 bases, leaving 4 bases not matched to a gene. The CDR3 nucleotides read TGTGCCAGCAGTTTAGGGGGCCTCTCTGGAAACACCATATATTTT. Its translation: CASSLGGLSGNTIYF.

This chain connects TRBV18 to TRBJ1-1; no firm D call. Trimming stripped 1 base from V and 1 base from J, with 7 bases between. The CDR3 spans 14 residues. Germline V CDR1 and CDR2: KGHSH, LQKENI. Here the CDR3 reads CASSPRAANTEAFF. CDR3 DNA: TGTGCCAGCTCACCACGGGCAGCGAACACTGAAGCTTTCTTT.

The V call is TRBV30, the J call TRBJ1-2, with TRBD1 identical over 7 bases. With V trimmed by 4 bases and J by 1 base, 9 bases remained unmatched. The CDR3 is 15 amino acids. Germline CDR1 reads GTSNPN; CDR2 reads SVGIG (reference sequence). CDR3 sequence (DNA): TGTGCCTGGACCCATGAGGCAGGGGGTAACTATGGCTACACCTTC. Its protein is CAWTHEAGGNYGYTF.